Below, 20 T cell receptor beta chains from the same sample are listed, as sequenced in a study of early T cells in non-severe SARS-CoV-2 infection. In TCRdb, the 5' RACE reads were re-called with MiXCR into one record per CDR3 protein. The sample lists approximately 69,000 distinct CDR3 sequences; approximately 10% were seen once. The sample consisted of whole blood, taken at baseline. These receptor sequences come from an adult who was a healthcare worker with PCR-confirmed SARS-CoV-2 infection or an uninfected control (not recorded which).

This clonotype was counted ten times or more. The CDR3 nucleotides read TGTGCCAGCAGTCAGCGAGCGGGAGCCGCAGATACGCAGTATTTT. Translation: CASSQRAGAADTQYF. The rearrangement links TRBV6-4 to TRBJ2-3, with 8 positions matching TRBD2. Germline CDR1 is MRHNA and CDR2 is SNTAGT. The V gene end was trimmed by 5 bases and the J gene end by 4 bases; junction bases not matched to a gene: 8. This CDR3 region has 15 residues.

This clonotype came up many times. This chain joins TRBV6-1 and TRBJ1-6; 9 bases are a match to TRBD1. The V segment lost 6 bases and the J segment 4 bases; nucleotides outside the gene matches: 1. The CDR3 is 14 amino acids. Germline CDR1 MNHNS, CDR2 SASEGT. Written as DNA, the CDR3 is TGTGCCAGCAGAGGACAGGGGTATAATTCACCCCTCCACTTT. It translates to CASRGQGYNSPLHF.

The chain links TRBV2 to TRBJ1-1; unclear D gene. The CDR3 runs 13 residues. V gave up 1 base and J gave up 8 bases, with 11 bases separating them. The germline V gene encodes CDR1 SNHLY and CDR2 FYNNEI. The CDR3 here is CASSEEGLGEAFF. The CDR3 region has the DNA TGTGCCAGCAGTGAAGAGGGCCTTGGCGAAGCTTTCTTT.

This clonotype was seen many times. The chain carries TRBV5-1 and TRBJ2-3; either TRBD1 or TRBD2 may fit D (5 bases each). The germline CDR1 and CDR2 sequences are SGHRS and YFSETQ. The CDR3 runs 14 residues. Trimming pared 5 bases from V and 2 bases from J, leaving 12 bases between. The CDR3 region is CASSSGTITDTQYF. The CDR3 DNA reads as TGCGCCAGCAGTTCCGGGACCATCACAGATACGCAGTATTTT.

V and J are TRBV18 and TRBJ2-7, with 7 bases fitting TRBD1. V shed 4 bases, J shed 6 bases, and the junction held 9 bases outside the gene matches. This CDR3 has 14 residues. Germline values: CDR1 KGHSH, CDR2 LQKENI. The CDR3: CASSLNDRASEQYF. CDR3 in DNA: TGTGCCAGCTCACTTAACGACAGGGCCTCCGAGCAGTACTTC.

The chain couples TRBV10-3 to TRBJ2-6; D unclear. V lost 3 bases to trimming and J lost 0 bases, with 6 bases between them. The CDR3 has 15 amino acids. Germline V lookup: CDR1 ENHRY, CDR2 SYGVKD. CDR3 sequence reads: CAISDDISGANVLTF. The CDR3 DNA reads TGTGCCATCAGTGACGACATCTCTGGGGCCAACGTCCTGACTTTC.

The V gene is TRBV12-3 or TRBV12-4, the J gene TRBJ2-3, with D tentatively TRBD1 (5 bases). V gave up 2 bases and J gave up 1 base, with 13 bases separating them. CDR3 size: 16 residues. This CDR3 reads CASSLWQGGRTDTQYF. DNA for the CDR3: TGTGCCAGCAGTTTATGGCAGGGCGGTCGCACAGATACGCAGTATTTT.

The chain has TRBV6-5 and TRBJ2-3, with 13 bases aligning to TRBD2. CDR1 is MNHEY, CDR2 SVGAGI, per germline. V was clipped by 8 bases and J by 15 bases; unmatched bases: 8. There are 12 residues in the CDR3. CDR3 bases: TGTGCCAGCGGAGAAGGGACTAGCGGGAAATATTTT. It translates to CASGEGTSGKYF.

In this sample, this clonotype turned up a few times. V and J are TRBV20-1 and TRBJ1-1; the D is unclear. There are 13 residues in the CDR3. V lost 0 bases and J 0 bases, leaving 5 bases between the germline ends. The V gene's germline CDR1 is DFQATT and CDR2 SNEGSKA (reference sequence). The CDR3: CSARDPMNTEAFF. Here the CDR3 DNA reads TGCAGTGCTAGAGATCCAATGAACACTGAAGCTTTCTTT.

The chain combines TRBV2 with TRBJ2-7; 9 nucleotides align to TRBD1. Per the germline V gene, CDR1 is SNHLY and CDR2 is FYNNEI. The CDR3 runs 13 residues. The junction had 6 bases not matched to a gene; V was cut back by 6 bases and J by 6 bases. The CDR3, as DNA: TGTGCCAGCAGCCGGGACAGGGTTTCCGAGCAGTACTTC. Translating it yields CASSRDRVSEQYF.

This clonotype was observed many times. This chain links TRBV29-1 with TRBJ2-3, with D possibly being TRBD2 (6 bases). Trimming shortened V by 4 bases and J by 5 bases, and 7 bases separated the two germline ends. From germline, CDR1 is SQVTM and CDR2 ANQGSEA. The CDR3 has 11 amino acids. In nucleotides, the CDR3 is TGCAGCGTTGGGGGAGGAGATACGCAGTATTTT. Protein product: CSVGGGDTQYF.

This clonotype was seen repeatedly, ten times or more. The gene calls are TRBV7-9 and TRBJ2-7; 7 bases are a match to TRBD1. V shed 5 bases, J shed 3 bases, and the junction held 10 bases outside the gene matches. The CDR3 is made up of 15 amino acids. Germline V lookup: CDR1 SEHNR, CDR2 FQNEAQ (reference sequence). The CDR3 DNA reads TGTGCCAGCAGCGTGGGGGACAGTCTTTTCTACGAGCAGTACTTC. Translation: CASSVGDSLFYEQYF.

This rearrangement joins TRBV9 to TRBJ2-3; 12 nucleotides line up with TRBD2. The CDR3 totals 17 residues. The ends lost 3 bases at V and 0 bases at J; junction bases unmatched: 5. The germline CDR1 and CDR2 sequences are SGDLS and YYNGEE. The CDR3 loop reads CASSARTSGTSTDTQYF. The CDR3 bases are TGTGCCAGCAGCGCTAGGACTAGCGGGACTAGCACAGATACGCAGTATTTT.

V usage is TRBV10-3 and J usage is TRBJ2-3; D possibly corresponds to TRBD2 (5 bases). The germline V gene has CDR1 ENHRY and CDR2 SYGVKD. The CDR3 spans 14 residues. Trimming shortened V by 7 bases and J by 4 bases, and 15 bases separated the two germline ends. Here the CDR3 reads CAITPGLEADTQYF. The CDR3 DNA is TGTGCCATCACTCCGGGCCTGGAGGCAGATACGCAGTATTTT.

This clonotype is labeled as medium-sized. This chain connects TRBV27 to TRBJ1-1; weak D call: TRBD1 (5 bases). Germline values: CDR1 MNHEY, CDR2 SMNVEV (reference sequence). Trimming stripped 0 bases from V and 5 bases from J, with 7 bases between. This CDR3 contains 13 residues. The DNA for the CDR3 is TGTGCCAGCAGTTTATCGCACAGGACTGAAGCTTTCTTT. It codes for CASSLSHRTEAFF.

This clonotype was seen more than once but under ten times. The gene calls are TRBV7-9 and TRBJ2-5; possibly TRBD2 for D (6 bases). The CDR3 covers 14 residues. Per the germline V gene, CDR1 is SEHNR and CDR2 is FQNEAQ (reference sequence). With 5 bases removed from V and 4 bases from J, the gap between germline ends came to 14 bases. The CDR3 reads CASSRPSDPETQYF. CDR3 DNA: TGTGCCAGCAGCAGACCTAGCGATCCAGAGACCCAGTACTTC.

This clonotype was counted at least ten times. The V and J genes are TRBV7-6 and TRBJ1-1, with a tentative D call TRBD1 (5 bases). The length of the CDR3 is 14 residues. CDR1 and CDR2 from the germline V gene are SGHVS and FNYEAQ. V lost 2 bases, J lost 0 bases, and 7 bases lay in between. CDR3 nucleotides: TGTGCCAGCAGCTTATCAGGGATGAACACTGAAGCTTTCTTT. Translating it yields CASSLSGMNTEAFF.

The chain carries TRBV29-1 and TRBJ2-5; no clear D gene. With 7 bases removed from V and 0 bases from J, the gap between germline ends came to 15 bases. The CDR3 consists of 14 residues. Germline CDR1 reads SQVTM; CDR2 reads ANQGSEA. CDR3 sequence reads: CSASLLGNQETQYF. In nucleotides, the CDR3 is TGCAGCGCAAGCCTCCTAGGGAACCAAGAGACCCAGTACTTC. The whole variable domain, remainder taken from reference TRBV29-1 and TRBJ2-5, is SAVISQKPSRDICQRGTSLTIQCQVDSQVTMMFWYRQQPGQSLTLIATANQGSEATYESGFVIDKFPISRPNLTFSTLTVSNMSPEDSSIYLCSASLLGNQETQYFGPGTRLLVL.

The rearrangement uses TRBV30 and TRBJ1-2; 8 positions match TRBD1. The J segment lost 3 bases and the V segment lost 4 bases, leaving 4 bases of the junction unmatched. Germline V CDR1 and CDR2: GTSNPN, SVGIG (reference sequence). This CDR3 contains 13 residues. The CDR3 sequence is CAWTGGADYGYTF. CDR3 coding DNA: TGTGCCTGGACAGGGGGCGCGGACTATGGCTACACCTTC.

This clonotype was seen many times. The chain joins TRBV7-9 to TRBJ2-7; TRBD1 might be the D (5 bases). There are 14 residues in the CDR3. CDR1 SEHNR and CDR2 FQNEAQ come from the germline V gene (reference sequence). The V gene lost 0 bases and the J gene lost 6 bases, with 12 bases spanning the gap. The CDR3 bases are TGTGCCAGCAGCTTAGCAGGGGCAGTTGGCGAGCAGTACTTC. Protein product: CASSLAGAVGEQYF.